Listed below are T cell receptor beta chains from one sample, sequenced in a study of CD8+ T cells in alopecia areata. Repertoires were generated with immunoSEQ multiplex PCR, while TCRdb's copy carries only in-frame clones and drops some. Of under 200,000 clones listed, about three fifths are singletons. Sequences were derived from CD4+ T cells sorted from blood, sampled at week 4, from a patient treated with tofacitinib. The source is a human donor with alopecia areata. The conserved cysteine and the conserved F or W are not part of the CDR3 here.

>TRBV29-1|TRBJ2-5
SVRGQVETQY
>TRBV29-1|TRBJ1-6
SVLTTGANSPLH
>TRBV30|TRBJ2-1
AWRDSAWYNEQF
>TRBV5-1|TRBJ2-1
ASSSAPSGVYNEQF
>TRBV9|TRBJ2-3
ASSVASRGDTQY
>TRBV30|TRBJ1-2
AWSRTGTVGYT
>TRBV7-9|TRBJ2-1
DSTGDNEQF
>TRBV30|TRBJ2-4
AWRGFRD
>TRBV7-9|TRBJ2-7
ASTVGGNDEQY
>TRBV9|TRBJ2-2
ASSASGVTGELF
>TRBV30|TRBJ1-2
AWWGDRGIYGYT
>TRBV19|TRBJ2-1
ATGEPSSYNEQF
>TRBV5-1|TRBJ2-1
ASSWVQGSLPYNEQF
>TRBV2|TRBJ2-7
ATSTGRRYEQY
>TRBV29-1|TRBJ1-1
SVGLNTEAF
>TRBV5-6|TRBJ2-7
ASSLDLASSYEQY
>TRBV25-1|TRBJ1-2
ASSARQGDGYT
>TRBV5-1|TRBJ1-6
ASSTGTGGSPLH
>TRBV30|TRBJ1-1
AWAVVLNTEAF
>TRBV29-1|TRBJ1-5
SVGHSNQPQH
>TRBV11-3|TRBJ2-1
ASSFGPPVNEQF
>TRBV29-1|TRBJ1-4
SVATDNEKLF
>TRBV29-1|TRBJ2-2
SGRREGSGELF
>TRBV25-1|TRBJ1-6
ASSESMLGYNSPLH
>TRBV5-1|TRBJ2-7
ASSFVSGTGSSEQY
>TRBV5-1|TRBJ2-5
ASSTWRTSGGQTQY
>TRBV6-6|TRBJ1-1
ASSYSGTGYTEAF
>TRBV5-1|TRBJ2-1
ASSLIELAGGDEQF
>TRBV18|TRBJ1-1
ASSPDRGGGTEAF
>TRBV29-1|TRBJ2-5
SVGEETQY
>TRBV4-3|TRBJ2-2
ASSLPPKGQAGELF
>TRBV29-1|TRBJ2-7
SVNGGYEQY
>TRBV4-1|TRBJ2-3
ASSQDRGASTDTQY
>TRBV2|TRBJ1-1
ASSESGGGEAF
>TRBV11-2|TRBJ2-3
ASSLSTDTQY
>TRBV6-1|TRBJ2-4
ASRGLKNIQY
>TRBV4-1|TRBJ2-2
ASRTGGNTGELF
>TRBV7-2|TRBJ2-7
ASSFSGYEQY
>TRBV4-1|TRBJ2-7
ASSPRGVQGYEQY
>TRBV30|TRBJ1-5
AWQMDSSNQPQH
>TRBV5-6|TRBJ2-2
ASSRDLNTGELF
>TRBV5-1|TRBJ2-1
ASSLVPGTGYNEQF
>TRBV7-3|TRBJ1-1
ASSPQGGNTEAF
>TRBV6-5|TRBJ2-7
ASSYSTEGSPYEQY
>TRBV7-9|TRBJ2-3
ASSSGLRGYADTQY
>TRBV9|TRBJ2-5
ASSVSPTQETQY
>TRBV5-4|TRBJ2-1
ASSLGGRLGRRNEQF
>TRBV18|TRBJ2-1
ASSSSSDSYNEQF
>TRBV4-3|TRBJ1-2
ASSLSGAINYGYT
>TRBV29-1|TRBJ2-5
SQLTAGETQY
>TRBV27|TRBJ2-3
ASSLVGGGSTDTQY
>TRBV30|TRBJ1-4
AWSVPVGRLF